This T cell receptor (beta chain) stems from a study of cytomegalovirus exposure and HLA in healthy donors. Trimming cost V 6 bases and J 7 bases; bases outside gene matches: 2. The germline V gene has CDR1 SNHLY and CDR2 FYNNEI. The CDR3 contains 12 residues. Use of 60 Vbeta and 13 Jbeta primers characterized the PCR. The table came from immunoSEQ multiplex PCR; TCRdb's copy has only in-frame clones and leaves some out. The sample records around 140,000 clones, more than 70% being singletons. V and J are TRBV2 and TRBJ1-4; 7 bases are shared with TRBD1. Sequencing used PBMCs. This TCR came from a man between 40 and 49 years old in good health and CMV-seronegative. The CDR3: CASRGTAEKLFF. The CDR3 DNA follows: TGTGCCAGCAGGGGGACAGCTGAAAAACTGTTTTTT.